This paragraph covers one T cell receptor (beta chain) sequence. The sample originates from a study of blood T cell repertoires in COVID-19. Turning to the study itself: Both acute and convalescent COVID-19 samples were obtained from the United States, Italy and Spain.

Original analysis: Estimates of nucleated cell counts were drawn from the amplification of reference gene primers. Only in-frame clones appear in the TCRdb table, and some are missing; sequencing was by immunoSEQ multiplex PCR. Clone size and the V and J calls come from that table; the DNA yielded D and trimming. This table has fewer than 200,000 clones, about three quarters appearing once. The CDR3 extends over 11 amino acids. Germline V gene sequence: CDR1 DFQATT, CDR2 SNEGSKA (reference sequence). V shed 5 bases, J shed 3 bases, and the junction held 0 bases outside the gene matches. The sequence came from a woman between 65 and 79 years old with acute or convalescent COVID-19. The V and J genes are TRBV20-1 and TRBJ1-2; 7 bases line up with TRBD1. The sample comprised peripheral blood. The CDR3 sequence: CSAQGDYGYTF. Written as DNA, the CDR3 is TGCAGTGCTCAGGGGGACTATGGCTACACCTTC.